This T cell receptor (beta chain) was identified in a study of post-analysis software for immune sequencing data. Findings and caveats of the study: Compared against controls, patients with multiple sclerosis displayed significantly lower normalized Chao1 diversity.

Comment on this clonotype: The antigen is undetermined.

Unique-molecular-identifier-tagged TCR beta cDNA libraries were used. Once about 0.85 to 11 million T cells were used, a few hundred thousand cDNA molecules resulted. TCRdb re-called the PCR reads through MiXCR, storing one row per CDR3 protein. The sample includes some 890,000 distinct CDR3 sequences, roughly 50% of them seen just once. The sample comprised blood. The source of this sequence is a girl aged 5-17 years with multiple sclerosis.

The CDR3 DNA sequence: TGTGCTGGTCCAGGGACAGCCCCTAACTATGGCTACACCTTC. Protein product: CAGPGTAPNYGYTF. J is TRBJ1-2 and V is TRBV12-5; 7 bases fit TRBD1. Germline V lookup: CDR1 LGHNT, CDR2 FRNRAP. This CDR3 is built from 14 residues. The V and J ends lost 11 bases and 0 bases, in that order; junction bases with no gene match: 9.